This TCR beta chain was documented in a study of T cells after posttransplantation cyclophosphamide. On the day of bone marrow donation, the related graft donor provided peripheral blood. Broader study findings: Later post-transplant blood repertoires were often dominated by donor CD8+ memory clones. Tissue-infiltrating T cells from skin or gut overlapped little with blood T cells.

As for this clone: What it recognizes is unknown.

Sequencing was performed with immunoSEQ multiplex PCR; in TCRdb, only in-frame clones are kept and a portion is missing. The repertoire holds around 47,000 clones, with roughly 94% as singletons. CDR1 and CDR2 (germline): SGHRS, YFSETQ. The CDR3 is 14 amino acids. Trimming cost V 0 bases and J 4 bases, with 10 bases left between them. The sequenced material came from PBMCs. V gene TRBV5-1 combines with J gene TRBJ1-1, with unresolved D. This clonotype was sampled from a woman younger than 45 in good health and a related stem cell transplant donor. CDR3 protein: CASSLGGSPTEAFF. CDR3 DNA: TGCGCCAGCAGCTTGGGAGGGTCCCCCACTGAAGCTTTCTTT. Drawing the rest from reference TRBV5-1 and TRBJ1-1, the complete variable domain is KAGVTQTPRYLIKTRGQQVTLSCSPISGHRSVSWYQQTPGQGLQFLFEYFSETQRNKGNFPGRFSGRQFSNSRSEMNVSTLELGDSALYLCASSLGGSPTEAFFGQGTRLTVV.